These 10 T cell receptor beta chains originate from one sample sequenced in a study of shared clonotypes between healthy human individuals. This table comes from immunoSEQ multiplex PCR, and its TCRdb copy is limited to in-frame clones, with some not included. The table lists approximately 1.5 million clones, 98% of them singletons. The sample was naive CD4+ T cells sorted from blood. Documented subset: CD45RA+ positively selected. The source is a man in his thirties or forties in good health.

The J gene is TRBJ2-1, the V gene TRBV27; 11 nucleotides match TRBD2. Trimming took 5 bases from V and 5 from J; bases not matched to a gene: 14. The CDR3 is made up of 18 amino acids. Per the germline V gene, CDR1 is MNHEY and CDR2 is SMNVEV (reference sequence). The DNA of the CDR3 is TGTGCCAGCAGTCCCATCGCCCCGGGACTAGCGGACAACAATGAGCAGTTCTTC. Amino acid sequence: CASSPIAPGLADNNEQFF.

This clone was counted a single time. This chain connects TRBV19 to TRBJ2-3; TRBD1 agrees at 7 bases. The J segment lost 0 bases and the V segment lost 4 bases, leaving 4 bases of the junction unmatched. Germline V CDR1 and CDR2: LNHDA, SQIVND (reference sequence). The CDR3 runs to 15 residues. CDR3 loop: CASSTRRGSTDTQYF. Here the CDR3 DNA reads TGTGCCAGTAGTACCCGCAGGGGGAGCACAGATACGCAGTATTTT.

V is TRBV5-6 and J is TRBJ2-7, with 8 bases fitting TRBD2. The J segment lost 2 bases and the V segment lost 1 base, leaving 5 bases of the junction unmatched. Germline lookup yields CDR1 SGHDT and CDR2 YYEEEE. The CDR3 is made up of 15 amino acids. The CDR3 protein is CASSLTTSGTYEQYF. Here the CDR3 DNA reads TGTGCCAGCAGCTTGACAACTAGCGGAACCTACGAGCAGTACTTC.

The V call is TRBV5-1, the J call TRBJ1-2; TRBD1 matches 8 bases. CDR3 length equals 14 residues. After removal of 4 bases from V and 3 bases from J, the junction contained 5 bases not matched to a gene. Germline CDR1 reads SGHRS; CDR2 reads YFSETQ. CDR3 loop: CASSDTGGDYGYTF. The CDR3 nucleotides read TGCGCCAGCAGCGATACAGGGGGGGACTATGGCTACACCTTC.

The genes are TRBV5-6 and TRBJ2-7, with 8 bases lining up with TRBD2. V lost 4 bases, J lost 3 bases, and 12 bases stayed unmatched. Germline CDR1 reads SGHDT; CDR2 reads YYEEEE. CDR3 length: 16 amino acids. The CDR3 nucleotides are TGTGCCAGCAGCAGTCGGCCGGGACTAGGTCTCTACGAGCAGTACTTC. Amino acids: CASSSRPGLGLYEQYF.

The V and J genes are TRBV19 and TRBJ2-2; unclear D gene. CDR3 size: 16 residues. Trimming removed 2 bases at V and 2 bases at J, with 12 bases between. The germline gives CDR1 LNHDA, CDR2 SQIVND (reference sequence). DNA for the CDR3: TGTGCCAGTAGTATACGCCCCGGGCCAAACACCGGGGAGCTGTTTTTT. This codes for CASSIRPGPNTGELFF. Filled out from reference TRBV19 and TRBJ2-2, the complete variable domain reads DGGITQSPKYLFRKEGQNVTLSCEQNLNHDAMYWYRQDPGQGLRLIYYSQIVNDFQKGDIAEGYSVSREKKESFPLTVTSAQKNPTAFYLCASSIRPGPNTGELFFGEGSRLTVL.

The rearrangement joins TRBV7-2 to TRBJ2-7; D remains unclear. The length of the CDR3 is 13 residues. The ends were cut back, 5 bases at V and 3 bases at J, with 11 bases in the middle. Germline V gene lookup returns CDR1 SGHTA and CDR2 FQGNSA. Here the CDR3 reads CASSRAPVYEQYF. CDR3 nucleotides: TGTGCCAGCAGCCGCGCCCCCGTCTACGAGCAGTACTTC.

The genes are TRBV5-1 and TRBJ2-7, with unresolved D. The CDR3 has 15 amino acids. CDR1 and CDR2 from the germline V gene are SGHRS and YFSETQ. V lost 2 bases and J lost 2, with 14 bases in between. CDR3 sequence: CASSFGPLGTYEQYF. As DNA, the CDR3 is TGCGCCAGCAGCTTCGGACCTTTGGGAACCTACGAGCAGTACTTC.

The chain combines TRBV7-2 with TRBJ2-3, with 14 bases aligning to TRBD2. Germline-derived CDR1 and CDR2 are SGHTA and FQGNSA. The J segment lost 6 bases and the V segment lost 3 bases, leaving 11 bases of the junction unmatched. This CDR3 comprises 18 residues. This chain's CDR3 is CASSFPSGTSGSGDTQYF. The DNA for the CDR3 is TGTGCCAGCAGCTTCCCCTCCGGGACTAGCGGGAGTGGGGATACGCAGTATTTT.

The J gene is TRBJ2-3, the V gene TRBV28, with 7 bases matching TRBD2. The CDR3 sequence is 14 residues long. Germline assignment: CDR1 MDHEN and CDR2 SYDVKM. V was clipped by 6 bases and J by 5 bases; unmatched bases: 8. The CDR3 region has the DNA TGTGCCAGCAGCTCAACTGGGGGGGGAGATACGCAGTATTTT. Its protein is CASSSTGGGDTQYF.